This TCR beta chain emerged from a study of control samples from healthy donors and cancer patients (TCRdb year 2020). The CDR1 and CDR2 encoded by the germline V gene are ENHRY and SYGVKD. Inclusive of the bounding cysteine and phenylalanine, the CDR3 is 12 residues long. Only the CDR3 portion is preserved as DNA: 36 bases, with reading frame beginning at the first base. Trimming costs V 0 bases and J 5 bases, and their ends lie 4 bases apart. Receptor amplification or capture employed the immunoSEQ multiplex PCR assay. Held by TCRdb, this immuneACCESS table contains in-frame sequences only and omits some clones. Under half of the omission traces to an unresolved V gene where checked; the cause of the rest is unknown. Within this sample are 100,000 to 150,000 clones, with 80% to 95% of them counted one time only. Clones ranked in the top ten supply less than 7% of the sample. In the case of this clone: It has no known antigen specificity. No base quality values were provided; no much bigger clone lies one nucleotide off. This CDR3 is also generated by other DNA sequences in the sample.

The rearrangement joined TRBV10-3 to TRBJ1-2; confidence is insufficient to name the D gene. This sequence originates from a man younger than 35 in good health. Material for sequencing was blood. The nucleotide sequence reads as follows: TGTGCCATCAGTGAGTCAGGTTATGGCTACACCTTC. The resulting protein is CAISESGYGYTF.